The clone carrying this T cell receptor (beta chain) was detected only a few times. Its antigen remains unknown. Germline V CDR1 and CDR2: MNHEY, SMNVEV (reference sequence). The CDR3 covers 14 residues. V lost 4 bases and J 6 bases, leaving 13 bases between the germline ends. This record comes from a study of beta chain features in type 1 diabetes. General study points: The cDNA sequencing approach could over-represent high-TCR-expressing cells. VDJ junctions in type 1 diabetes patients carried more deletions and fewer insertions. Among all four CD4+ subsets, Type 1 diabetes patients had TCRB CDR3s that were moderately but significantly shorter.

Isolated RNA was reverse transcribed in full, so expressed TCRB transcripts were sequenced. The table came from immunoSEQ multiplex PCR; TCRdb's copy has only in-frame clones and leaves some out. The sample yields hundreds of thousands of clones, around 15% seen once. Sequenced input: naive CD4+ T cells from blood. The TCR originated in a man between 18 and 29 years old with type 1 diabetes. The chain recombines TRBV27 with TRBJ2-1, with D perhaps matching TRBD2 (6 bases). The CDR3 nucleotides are TGTGCCAGCAGTTGGGACGGACTACTCAATGAGCAGTTCTTC. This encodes CASSWDGLLNEQFF.